This T cell receptor (beta chain) was captured by sequencing in a study of PD-1 blockade in mismatch repair-deficient tumors. As for this clone: Its target is not known.

Profiled with immunoSEQ multiplex PCR; TCRdb holds only in-frame clones, not every one. The sample lists 35,000 to 45,000 clones; more than 75% were seen once. Germline CDR1 and CDR2: SGHTA and FQGNSA. This CDR3 contains 18 residues. The V end lost 1 base, the J end lost 0 bases, and 13 bases lay between the germline ends. Notes on the study in general: Tumor-resident clones, often absent from pretreatment blood, expanded after pembrolizumab and then contracted.

Three pembrolizumab responders had their TCRs sequenced. V gene TRBV7-2 combines with J gene TRBJ2-6; D unresolved. The source is an adult with mismatch repair-deficient cancer. The material was peripheral blood, obtained around 76 weeks after starting pembrolizumab. The CDR3 DNA reads TGTGCCAGCAGCTTAGAAGGGTGGGCCCACTCTGGGGCCAACGTCCTGACTTTC. The encoded protein is CASSLEGWAHSGANVLTF.